This passage covers 29 T cell receptor beta chains from one sample sequenced in a study of T cell repertoires in cytomegalovirus infection. Antigens of these TCRs are unknown. TCRdb itself ran the reads through MiXCR, one entry per CDR3 protein. There are under 450,000 distinct CDR3 sequences in the sample; just under 35% occur only once, and roughly 14% lies in the top ten. This sample comprised cultured PBMCs, obtained from culture after CMV antigen stimulation. The receptors were gathered from a human donor in good health (CMV status not recorded). Some clones in this sample may be carry-over from other donors' samples.

This chain links TRBV15 with TRBJ2-1; D not certain. Germline V lookup: CDR1 LNHNV, CDR2 YYDKDF (reference sequence). The CDR3 is made up of 14 amino acids. The V end lost 1 base, the J end lost 8 bases, and 12 bases lay between the germline ends. CDR3 sequence reads: CATSRVASIHEQFF. Written as DNA, the CDR3 is TGTGCCACCAGCAGAGTGGCTAGTATCCATGAGCAGTTCTTC.

The gene calls are TRBV29-1 and TRBJ1-2, with D unclear. This CDR3 is 15 amino acids long. CDR1 is SQVTM, CDR2 ANQGSEA, per germline. V gave up 6 bases and J gave up 0 bases, with 17 bases separating them. CDR3 sequence reads: CSVSQLIQTNYGYTF. The CDR3 nucleotides are TGCAGCGTCTCACAGCTTATCCAGACTAACTATGGCTACACCTTC.

V gene TRBV19 combines with J gene TRBJ1-1, with 8 bases identical to TRBD1. Per the germline V gene, CDR1 is LNHDA and CDR2 is SQIVND (reference sequence). Trimming took 5 bases from V and 4 from J; bases not matched to a gene: 6. There are 14 residues in the CDR3. The CDR3 loop is CASSLATGGTEAFF. In DNA, the CDR3 is TGTGCCAGTAGTTTGGCTACAGGGGGCACTGAAGCTTTCTTT.

There are a few counts of this clonotype. This chain uses TRBV10-2 with TRBJ1-1; D unclear. Germline V gene data show CDR1 as WSHSY and CDR2 as SAAADI. The CDR3 consists of 13 residues. Trimming cost V 1 base and J 4 bases, with 7 bases left between them. In nucleotides, the CDR3 is TGCGCCAGCAGTGAGTTAGGACCCACTGAAGCTTTCTTT. Translation gives CASSELGPTEAFF.

The V gene is TRBV27, the J gene TRBJ1-4; D is undetermined. This CDR3 is 16 amino acids long. V was cut by 5 bases and J by 0 bases, with 13 bases left in between. Per germline, CDR1 MNHEY and CDR2 SMNVEV (reference sequence). CDR3 DNA sequence: TGTGCCAGCAGTCCCCTTGGGTCTGCAACTAATGAAAAACTGTTTTTT. Protein sequence: CASSPLGSATNEKLFF.

This clonotype was seen a few times. The rearrangement joins TRBV6-2 or TRBV6-3 to TRBJ1-1; D is unclear. The CDR3 loop spans 11 amino acids. V was clipped by 6 bases and J by 7 bases, with 9 bases between them. Germline values: CDR1 MNHEY, CDR2 SVGEGT. CDR3 DNA: TGTGCCAGCAGGGAGCAAGGTGAAGCTTTCTTT. Translation: CASREQGEAFF.

The DNA for the CDR3 is TGTGCCAGTAGTAGAACAGGGAGTCTTACTGAAGCTTTCTTT. Its translation: CASSRTGSLTEAFF. V is TRBV19 and J is TRBJ1-1, with D maybe TRBD1 (6 bases). The germline V gene has CDR1 LNHDA and CDR2 SQIVND (reference sequence). The ends were cut back, 4 bases at V and 5 bases at J, with 14 bases in the middle. This CDR3 has 14 residues. Together with reference TRBV19 and TRBJ1-1, the CDR3 gives the full variable domain: DGGITQSPKYLFRKEGQNVTLSCEQNLNHDAMYWYRQDPGQGLRLIYYSQIVNDFQKGDIAEGYSVSREKKESFPLTVTSAQKNPTAFYLCASSRTGSLTEAFFGQGTRLTVV.

V and J are TRBV12-3 or TRBV12-4 and TRBJ2-3; 7 bases match TRBD2. V was pared by 5 bases and J by 1 base, with 3 bases of the junction left unmatched. The CDR3 consists of 14 residues. The CDR3 DNA reads TGTGCCAGCAGTGATACTAGCGGCACAGATACGCAGTATTTT. Amino acid sequence: CASSDTSGTDTQYF.

The V gene is TRBV27, the J gene TRBJ1-2; no clear D. V was cut by 4 bases and J by 8 bases, with 14 bases left in between. The CDR3 totals 13 residues. Germline loops: CDR1 MNHEY, CDR2 SMNVEV (reference sequence). CDR3 amino acids: CASSSSGLSGYTF. The DNA of the CDR3 is TGTGCCAGCAGTTCTTCAGGATTGAGCGGCTACACCTTC.

The J gene is TRBJ2-7, the V gene TRBV20-1, with D perhaps TRBD2 (5 bases). The V end lost 6 bases, the J end lost 0 bases, and 15 bases lay between the germline ends. In germline, CDR1 is DFQATT, CDR2 SNEGSKA (reference sequence). This CDR3 is 14 amino acids long. The CDR3 region has the DNA TGCAGTGCCTTGGAGCCTCGGGGCTCCTACGAGCAGTACTTC. The encoded protein is CSALEPRGSYEQYF.

The chain employs TRBV29-1 and TRBJ2-1; tentatively, D is TRBD2 (6 bases). This CDR3 has 10 amino acids. Trimming removed 7 bases from V and 9 bases from J, with 10 bases in between. Germline CDR1 SQVTM, CDR2 ANQGSEA. The CDR3 sequence is CSGGELEQFF. Written as DNA, the CDR3 is TGCAGCGGGGGGGAGCTTGAGCAGTTCTTC.

This chain joins TRBV12-3 or TRBV12-4 and TRBJ2-1; 9 bases fit TRBD2. This CDR3 has 14 residues. V lost 5 bases and J lost 9; bases outside the gene matches: 8. The CDR3 protein is CASSKSSGNSEQFF. CDR3 nucleotides: TGTGCCAGCAGTAAGTCTAGCGGGAATAGTGAGCAGTTCTTC.

The chain links TRBV12-3 or TRBV12-4 to TRBJ2-7, with D possibly called TRBD1 or TRBD2 (5 bases each). Trimming shortened V by 5 bases and J by 0 bases, and 14 bases separated the two germline ends. This CDR3 is 15 amino acids long. The CDR3 DNA reads TGTGCCAGCAGTCCCGGCACGGGGCGCTCCTACGAGCAGTACGTC. Encoded protein: CASSPGTGRSYEQYV.

This clonotype was recorded a few times. The chain uses TRBV2 and TRBJ2-7; maybe TRBD1 (5 bases). This CDR3 contains 15 residues. V shed 7 bases and J shed 0 bases, with 16 bases lying between them. Germline V gene data show CDR1 as SNHLY and CDR2 as FYNNEI. The CDR3 region is CASKQTALSSYEQYF. In DNA form, the CDR3 reads TGTGCCAGCAAGCAGACAGCCTTAAGCTCCTACGAGCAGTACTTC.

The chain has TRBV3-1 and TRBJ2-5; tentative D call: TRBD2 (5 bases). This CDR3 has 13 amino acids. Trimming removed 3 bases at V and 5 bases at J, with 10 bases between. Germline lookup yields CDR1 LGHDT and CDR2 YNNKEL (reference sequence). CDR3 sequence: CASSHSGEETQYF. The CDR3 DNA reads as TGTGCCAGCAGCCACTCCGGGGAGGAGACCCAGTACTTC.

The rearrangement uses TRBV7-2 and TRBJ2-7; TRBD2 agrees at 7 bases. Germline CDR1 is SGHTA and CDR2 is FQGNSA. This CDR3 contains 13 residues. Unmatched junction bases numbered 4, after V lost 6 bases and J lost 2 bases. CDR3 amino acids: CASRIAGAYEQYF. The CDR3 DNA sequence: TGTGCCAGCAGAATAGCGGGCGCCTACGAGCAGTACTTC. The full variable domain, in which reference TRBV7-2 and TRBJ2-7 provide the parts outside the CDR3, is GAGVSQSPSNKVTEKGKDVELRCDPISGHTALYWYRQSLGQGLEFLIYFQGNSAPDKSGLPSDRFSAERTGGSVSTLTIQRTQQEDSAVYLCASRIAGAYEQYFGPGTRLTVT.

The chain's CDR3 is CASSEARGQETQYF. The CDR3 region has the DNA TGTGCCAGCAGTGAAGCGAGAGGTCAAGAGACCCAGTACTTC. V and J are TRBV2 and TRBJ2-5; D gene unclear. V lost 0 bases, J lost 2 bases, and 7 bases lay in between. The CDR3 consists of 14 residues. Germline V CDR1 and CDR2: SNHLY, FYNNEI.

This clonotype was seen a few times. The rearrangement joins TRBV7-2 to TRBJ2-1; TRBD2 matches at 7 bases. Unmatched junction bases numbered 9, after V lost 5 bases and J lost 8 bases. Germline assignment: CDR1 SGHTA and CDR2 FQGNSA. CDR3 length: 14 residues. CDR3 nucleotides: TGTGCCAGCAGCATGCGGACTAGTCTCTATGAGCAGTTCTTC. It translates to CASSMRTSLYEQFF.

The chain employs TRBV7-2 and TRBJ2-7; D is tentatively TRBD1 or TRBD2 (5 bases each). In germline, CDR1 is SGHTA, CDR2 FQGNSA. This CDR3 spans 14 amino acids. Trimming cost V 2 bases and J 0 bases, with 8 bases left between them. DNA of the CDR3: TGTGCCAGCAGCTTAAGTGGGGGCTCCTACGAGCAGTACGTC. This sequence encodes CASSLSGGSYEQYV.

This sequence joins TRBV28 and TRBJ2-3; D might be TRBD2 (5 bases). The CDR3 length is 14 residues. Germline V CDR1 and CDR2: MDHEN, SYDVKM. V was pared by 6 bases and J by 0 bases, with 10 bases between. The chain's CDR3 is CASRPGGSTDTQYF. The CDR3 DNA reads TGTGCCAGCAGGCCCGGAGGAAGCACAGATACGCAGTATTTT.

This clonotype was seen repeatedly, ten times or more. The chain has TRBV11-2 and TRBJ1-6; TRBD1 might be the D (5 bases). CDR3 length: 14 amino acids. The germline V gene has CDR1 SGHAT and CDR2 FQNNGV. V dropped 5 bases and J dropped 10 bases, with 15 bases sitting between them. CDR3 sequence: CASSRLGQTSPLHF. In DNA, the CDR3 is TGTGCCAGCAGCCGTTTGGGGCAGACATCACCCCTCCACTTT. The complete variable domain, with remaining parts taken from reference TRBV11-2 and TRBJ1-6, reads EAGVAQSPRYKIIEKRQSVAFWCNPISGHATLYWYQQILGQGPKLLIQFQNNGVVDDSQLPKDRFSAERLKGVDSTLKIQPAKLEDSAVYLCASSRLGQTSPLHFGNGTRLTVT.

The table lists this clonotype with many counts. The chain uses TRBV7-2 and TRBJ1-5; D gene ambiguous. CDR3 length: 12 amino acids. Trimming cost V 3 bases and J 6 bases, with 6 bases left between them. The germline gives CDR1 SGHTA, CDR2 FQGNSA. This CDR3 is CASSFSGQPQHF. The CDR3 DNA sequence: TGTGCCAGCAGCTTTTCGGGTCAGCCCCAGCATTTT.

This clonotype has just a few counts. The chain recombines TRBV4-3 with TRBJ2-1; tentatively, D is TRBD2 (6 bases). The length of the CDR3 is 16 residues. Germline V CDR1 and CDR2: LGHNA, YSLEER. Trimming stripped 4 bases from V and 4 bases from J, with 17 bases between. The CDR3 coding sequence is TGCGCCAGCAGCCGCTCCTCAGGGACTGATTACAATGAGCAGTTCTTC. It is translated as CASSRSSGTDYNEQFF.

The genes are TRBV28 and TRBJ1-2, with a weak D call TRBD1 (5 bases). The CDR3 covers 15 residues. From germline, CDR1 is MDHEN and CDR2 SYDVKM. Trimming pared 2 bases from V and 4 bases from J, leaving 14 bases between. As DNA, the CDR3 is TGTGCCAGCAGTTTAGGTCGGGGGGGTGTCTATGGCTACACCTTC. Translation gives CASSLGRGGVYGYTF.

This clonotype was recorded many times. This chain uses TRBV7-2 with TRBJ2-7; 8 positions match TRBD2. CDR1 SGHTA and CDR2 FQGNSA come from the germline V gene. Trimming at V came to 5 bases and at J to 3 bases, leaving 9 bases not matched to a gene. The CDR3 is made up of 15 amino acids. Here the CDR3 DNA reads TGTGCCAGCAGCCTACGGGGGGGGGATTTCTACGAGCAGTACTTC. It translates to CASSLRGGDFYEQYF.

The chain links TRBV6-8 to TRBJ2-3; D could derive from TRBD1 or TRBD2 (6 bases each). This CDR3 spans 12 amino acids. Germline CDR1 reads MNHGY; CDR2 reads SAAAGT. V was pared by 10 bases and J by 10 bases, with 18 bases between. The CDR3 DNA reads TGTGCCACCCTCACGGGGGCTAGTGCGCAGTATTTT. The encoded protein is CATLTGASAQYF.

This clonotype turned up a few times. The chain has TRBV6-2 or TRBV6-3 and TRBJ2-5; 7 nucleotides match TRBD2. V was clipped by 2 bases and J by 5 bases; unmatched bases: 5. This CDR3 has 14 residues. Germline CDR1 reads MNHEY; CDR2 reads SVGEGT. The CDR3 loop reads CASSYPAGEETQYF. The CDR3 DNA reads as TGTGCCAGCAGTTACCCCGCGGGAGAGGAGACCCAGTACTTC.

The chain employs TRBV6-2 or TRBV6-3 and TRBJ2-1; 8 bases agree with TRBD2. Germline CDR1 MNHEY, CDR2 SVGEGT. Trimming took 0 bases from V and 4 from J; bases not matched to a gene: 5. The CDR3 runs 16 residues. The CDR3 here is CASSYSTGLVYNEQFF. The CDR3 DNA follows: TGTGCCAGCAGTTACTCGACGGGACTAGTTTACAATGAGCAGTTCTTC.

V gene TRBV15 combines with J gene TRBJ2-7; D is unclear. The germline V gene has CDR1 LNHNV and CDR2 YYDKDF (reference sequence). Trimming stripped 5 bases from V and 0 bases from J, with 17 bases between. The CDR3 spans 16 residues. The CDR3 spells CATSDFLRGLSYEQYF. The CDR3 DNA reads as TGTGCCACCAGCGATTTTTTACGCGGCCTCTCCTACGAGCAGTACTTC. Drawing the rest from reference TRBV15 and TRBJ2-7, the complete variable domain is DAMVIQNPRYQVTQFGKPVTLSCSQTLNHNVMYWYQQKSSQAPKLLFHYYDKDFNNEADTPDNFQSRRPNTSFCFLDIRSPGLGDTAMYLCATSDFLRGLSYEQYFGPGTRLTVT.